Listed here are 6 T cell receptor beta chains from one sample, sequenced in a study of cytomegalovirus exposure and HLA in healthy donors (dated by TCRdb to between 2016 and 2019). The library was built by means of the immunoSEQ multiplex PCR assay. A mixture of 60 forward primers for TCR Vbeta segments and 13 reverse primers for TCR Jbeta segments was used in the multiplex PCR. What TCRdb holds here is the immuneACCESS table cut down to in-frame rearrangements. Part of the clones is not present; checked against another copy, under half of the missing clones reflect an unresolved V gene, and the others are unexplained. Counted in this sample were more than 85,000 clones; roughly four fifths of them appeared once. The biggest ten clones account for 9.6% of the sample. Sequencing input: PBMCs. The receptors derive from a male donor in good health and CMV-seropositive.

This chain joins TRBV6-1 and TRBJ1-4; TRBD1 agrees at 9 bases. The germline V gene encodes CDR1 MNHNS and CDR2 SASEGT. Losses at the gene ends were 2 bases for V and 7 bases for J; bases not matched to a gene: 8. The CDR3 contains 16 residues. CDR3 DNA sequence: TGTGCCAGCAGTGAACACCCGGGGACAGGGACTGAAAAACTGTTTTTT. Translated, it gives CASSEHPGTGTEKLFF.

This clone has a handful of counts. This chain uses TRBV28 with TRBJ1-1; tentatively, D is TRBD1 (5 bases). Germline-derived CDR1 and CDR2 are MDHEN and SYDVKM. V was trimmed by 7 bases and J by 5 bases, leaving 17 bases between them. The CDR3 covers 14 residues. CDR3 in amino acids: CASTNPWGRTEAFF. In DNA form, the CDR3 reads TGTGCCAGCACCAATCCCTGGGGGAGGACTGAAGCTTTCTTT.

The rearrangement uses TRBV27 and TRBJ2-3, with a weak D call TRBD2 (6 bases). The CDR3 covers 16 residues. Germline lookup yields CDR1 MNHEY and CDR2 SMNVEV (reference sequence). The ends were cut back, 2 bases at V and 4 bases at J, with 16 bases in the middle. CDR3 amino acids: CASSLIYRPSADTQYF. The CDR3 DNA reads as TGTGCCAGCAGTTTAATTTATCGTCCTAGCGCAGATACGCAGTATTTT.

This clone has just one count. The J gene is TRBJ2-1, the V gene TRBV11-2, with 12 bases identical to TRBD2. CDR1 and CDR2 (germline): SGHAT, FQNNGV. CDR3 size: 18 residues. Trimming removed 7 bases from V and 1 base from J; junction bases left unmatched: 11. The CDR3 nucleotides are TGTGCCAGCACCCCGGGGCAGACTAGCGGGAGTTCCTACAATGAGCAGTTCTTC. The encoded protein is CASTPGQTSGSSYNEQFF.

The chain recombines TRBV19 with TRBJ1-1; D gene uncertain. The CDR3 contains 13 residues. V was clipped by 5 bases and J by 1 base, with 8 bases between them. Germline-derived CDR1 and CDR2 are LNHDA and SQIVND (reference sequence). In DNA form, the CDR3 reads TGTGCCAGTAGTGTTACATCGAACACTGAAGCTTTCTTT. Translating gives CASSVTSNTEAFF.

The J gene is TRBJ2-3, the V gene TRBV7-9; perhaps TRBD2 as D (5 bases). This CDR3 comprises 13 residues. Trimming took off 1 base at V and 10 bases at J, with 12 bases between the two ends. Germline V gene lookup returns CDR1 SEHNR and CDR2 FQNEAQ (reference sequence). CDR3 DNA sequence: TGTGCCAGCAGCTTAGAAGAGGGCATGCCGCAGTATTTT. Protein: CASSLEEGMPQYF.